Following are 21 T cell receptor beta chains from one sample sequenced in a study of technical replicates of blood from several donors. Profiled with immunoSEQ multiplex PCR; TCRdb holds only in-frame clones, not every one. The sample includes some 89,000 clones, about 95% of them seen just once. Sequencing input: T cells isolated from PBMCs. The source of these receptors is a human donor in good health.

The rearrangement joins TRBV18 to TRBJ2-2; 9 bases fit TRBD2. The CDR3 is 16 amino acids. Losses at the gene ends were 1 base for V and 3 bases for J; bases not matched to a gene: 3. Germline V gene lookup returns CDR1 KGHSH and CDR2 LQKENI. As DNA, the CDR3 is TGTGCCAGCTCACCACTAGCGGGAGCCGACACCGGGGAGCTGTTTTTT. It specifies CASSPLAGADTGELFF. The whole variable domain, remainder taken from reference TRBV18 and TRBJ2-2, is NAGVMQNPRHLVRRRGQEARLRCSPMKGHSHVYWYRQLPEEGLKFMVYLQKENIIDESGMPKERFSAEFPKEGPSILRIQQVVRGDSAAYFCASSPLAGADTGELFFGEGSRLTVL.

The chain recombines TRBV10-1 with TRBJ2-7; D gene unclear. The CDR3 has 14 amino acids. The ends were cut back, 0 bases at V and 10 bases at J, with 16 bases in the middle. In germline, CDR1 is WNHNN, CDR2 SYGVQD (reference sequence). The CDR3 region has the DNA TGCGCCAGCAGTGAGTCCCCAGTGAACACGAAACAGTACTTC. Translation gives CASSESPVNTKQYF.

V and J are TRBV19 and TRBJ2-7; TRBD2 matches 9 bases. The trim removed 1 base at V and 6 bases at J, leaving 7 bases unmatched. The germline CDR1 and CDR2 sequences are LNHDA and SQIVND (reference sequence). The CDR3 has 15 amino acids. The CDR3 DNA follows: TGTGCCAGTAGTATAGTTGCGGGAGGGCCTGTCGAGCAGTACTTC. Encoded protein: CASSIVAGGPVEQYF.

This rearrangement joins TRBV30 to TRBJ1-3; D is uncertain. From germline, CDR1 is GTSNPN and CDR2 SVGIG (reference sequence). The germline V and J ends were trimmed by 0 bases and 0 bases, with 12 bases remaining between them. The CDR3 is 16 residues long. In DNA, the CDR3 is TGTGCCTGGAGTGTACCTAGGCAGAGCTCTGGAAACACCATATATTTT. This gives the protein CAWSVPRQSSGNTIYF.

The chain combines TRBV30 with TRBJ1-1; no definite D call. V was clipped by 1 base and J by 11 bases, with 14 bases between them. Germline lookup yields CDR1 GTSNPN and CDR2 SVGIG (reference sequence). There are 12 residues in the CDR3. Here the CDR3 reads CAWSGLDPAAFF. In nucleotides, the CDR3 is TGTGCCTGGAGTGGACTAGACCCGGCCGCTTTCTTT.

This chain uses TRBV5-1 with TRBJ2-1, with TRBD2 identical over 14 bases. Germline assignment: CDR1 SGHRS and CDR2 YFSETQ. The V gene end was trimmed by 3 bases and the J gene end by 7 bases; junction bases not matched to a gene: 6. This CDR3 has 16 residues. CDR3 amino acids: CASSWDGTSGRNEQFF. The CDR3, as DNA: TGCGCCAGCAGCTGGGATGGGACTAGCGGGAGAAATGAGCAGTTCTTC. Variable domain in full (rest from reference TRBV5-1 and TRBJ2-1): KAGVTQTPRYLIKTRGQQVTLSCSPISGHRSVSWYQQTPGQGLQFLFEYFSETQRNKGNFPGRFSGRQFSNSRSEMNVSTLELGDSALYLCASSWDGTSGRNEQFFGPGTRLTVL.

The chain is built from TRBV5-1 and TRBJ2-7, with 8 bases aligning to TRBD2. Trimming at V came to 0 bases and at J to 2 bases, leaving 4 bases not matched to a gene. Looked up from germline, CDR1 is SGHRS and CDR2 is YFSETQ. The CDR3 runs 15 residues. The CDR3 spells CASSLERETTYEQYF. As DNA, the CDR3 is TGCGCCAGCAGCTTGGAGCGGGAGACAACCTACGAGCAGTACTTC.

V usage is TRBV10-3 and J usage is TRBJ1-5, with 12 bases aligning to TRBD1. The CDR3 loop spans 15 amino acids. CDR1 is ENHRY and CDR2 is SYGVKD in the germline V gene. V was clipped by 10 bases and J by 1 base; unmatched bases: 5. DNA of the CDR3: TGTGCCACGGGACAGGGGGCTCTAAGCAATCAGCCCCAGCATTTT. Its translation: CATGQGALSNQPQHF.

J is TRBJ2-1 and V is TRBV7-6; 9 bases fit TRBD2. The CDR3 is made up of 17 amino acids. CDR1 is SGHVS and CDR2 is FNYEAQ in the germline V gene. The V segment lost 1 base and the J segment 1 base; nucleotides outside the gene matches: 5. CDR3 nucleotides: TGTGCCAGCAGCTTAGAGCCAGCGGGAGGATCCTACAATGAGCAGTTCTTC. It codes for CASSLEPAGGSYNEQFF.

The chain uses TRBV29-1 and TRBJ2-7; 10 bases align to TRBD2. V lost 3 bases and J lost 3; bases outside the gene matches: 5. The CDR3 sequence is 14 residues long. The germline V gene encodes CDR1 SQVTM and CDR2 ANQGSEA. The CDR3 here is CSVDKASGSYEQYF. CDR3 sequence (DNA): TGCAGCGTTGACAAGGCTAGCGGGAGCTACGAGCAGTACTTC.

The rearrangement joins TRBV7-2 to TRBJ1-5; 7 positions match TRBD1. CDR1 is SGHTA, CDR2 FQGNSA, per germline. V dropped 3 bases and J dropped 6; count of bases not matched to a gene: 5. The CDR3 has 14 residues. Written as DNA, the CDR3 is TGTGCCAGCAGCTTCCGACAGGGTATTCAGCCCCAGCATTTT. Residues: CASSFRQGIQPQHF. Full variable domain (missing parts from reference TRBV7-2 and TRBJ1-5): GAGVSQSPSNKVTEKGKDVELRCDPISGHTALYWYRQSLGQGLEFLIYFQGNSAPDKSGLPSDRFSAERTGGSVSTLTIQRTQQEDSAVYLCASSFRQGIQPQHFGDGTRLSIL.

This CDR3 is CASSVRRGTSGILWEQFF. CDR3 DNA sequence: TGTGCCAGCAGCGTACGAAGAGGGACTAGCGGGATCTTATGGGAGCAGTTCTTC. This chain joins TRBV5-6 and TRBJ2-1; the match to TRBD2 covers 13 bases. The germline gives CDR1 SGHDT, CDR2 YYEEEE. V shed 4 bases and J 10 bases; nucleotides not matched to a gene: 17. This CDR3 comprises 18 residues.

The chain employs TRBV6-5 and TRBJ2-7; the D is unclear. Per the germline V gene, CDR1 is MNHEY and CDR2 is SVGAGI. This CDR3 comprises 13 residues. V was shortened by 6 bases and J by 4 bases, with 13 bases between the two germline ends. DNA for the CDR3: TGTGCCAGCAGCAGCACAGTGGATTACGAGCAGTACTTC. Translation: CASSSTVDYEQYF.

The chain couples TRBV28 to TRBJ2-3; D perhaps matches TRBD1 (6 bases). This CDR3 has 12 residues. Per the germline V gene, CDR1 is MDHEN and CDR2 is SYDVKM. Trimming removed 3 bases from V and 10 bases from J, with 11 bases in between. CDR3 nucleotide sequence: TGTGCCAGCAGTTTCGGACAGTGGCCGCAGTATTTT. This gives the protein CASSFGQWPQYF. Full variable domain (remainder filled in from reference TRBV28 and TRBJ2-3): DVKVTQSSRYLVKRTGEKVFLECVQDMDHENMFWYRQDPGLGLRLIYFSYDVKMKEKGDIPEGYSVSREKKERFSLILESASTNQTSMYLCASSFGQWPQYFGPGTRLTVL.

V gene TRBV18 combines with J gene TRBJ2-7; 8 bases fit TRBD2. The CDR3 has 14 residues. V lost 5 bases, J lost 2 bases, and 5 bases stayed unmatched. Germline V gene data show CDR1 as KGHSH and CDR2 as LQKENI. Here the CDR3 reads CASSSGTRAYEQYF. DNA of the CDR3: TGTGCCAGCTCATCCGGGACTAGGGCCTACGAGCAGTACTTC.

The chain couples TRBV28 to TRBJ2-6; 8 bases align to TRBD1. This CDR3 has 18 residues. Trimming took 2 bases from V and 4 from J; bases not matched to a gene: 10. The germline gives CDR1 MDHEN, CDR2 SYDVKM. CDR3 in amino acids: CASSLLGQGLGGANVLTF. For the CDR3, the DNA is TGTGCCAGCAGTTTACTTGGACAGGGATTAGGAGGGGCCAACGTCCTGACTTTC.

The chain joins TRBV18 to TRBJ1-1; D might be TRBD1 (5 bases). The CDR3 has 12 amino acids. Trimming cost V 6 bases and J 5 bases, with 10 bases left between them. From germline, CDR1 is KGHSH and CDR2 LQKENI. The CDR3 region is CASSPQGTEAFF. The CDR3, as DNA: TGTGCCAGCTCGCCCCAGGGTACTGAAGCTTTCTTT.

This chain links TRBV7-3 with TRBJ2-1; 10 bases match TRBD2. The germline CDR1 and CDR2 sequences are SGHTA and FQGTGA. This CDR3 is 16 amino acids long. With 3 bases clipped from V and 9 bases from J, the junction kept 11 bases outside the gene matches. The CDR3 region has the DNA TGTGCCAGCAGCTTGCCTGGGGTAGCGGGAGGAAGTGAGCAGTTCTTC. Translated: CASSLPGVAGGSEQFF.

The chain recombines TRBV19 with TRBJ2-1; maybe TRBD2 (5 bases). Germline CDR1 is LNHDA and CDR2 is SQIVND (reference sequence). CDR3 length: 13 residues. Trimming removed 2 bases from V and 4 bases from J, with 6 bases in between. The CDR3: CASSITSYNEQFF. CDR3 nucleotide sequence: TGTGCCAGTAGTATAACTAGTTACAATGAGCAGTTCTTC.

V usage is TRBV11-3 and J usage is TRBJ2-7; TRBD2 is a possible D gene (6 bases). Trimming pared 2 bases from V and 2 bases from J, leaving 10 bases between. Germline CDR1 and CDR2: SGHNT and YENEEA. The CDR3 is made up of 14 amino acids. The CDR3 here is CASSLRDFTYEQYF. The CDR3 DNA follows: TGTGCCAGCAGCTTACGGGACTTCACCTACGAGCAGTACTTC.

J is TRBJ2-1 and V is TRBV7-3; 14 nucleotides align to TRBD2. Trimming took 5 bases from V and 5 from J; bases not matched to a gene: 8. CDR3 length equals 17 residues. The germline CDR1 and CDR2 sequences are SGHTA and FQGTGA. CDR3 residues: CASSQLPGLAGDNEQFF. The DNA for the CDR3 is TGTGCCAGCAGCCAACTCCCGGGACTAGCGGGAGACAATGAGCAGTTCTTC.